This T cell receptor beta chain was found in a study of CD8 T cells in Susac syndrome. RNA, at about 0.45 to 1 ug, was reverse transcribed with random hexamers. The TCR beta CDR3 was amplified by immunoSEQ multiplex PCR across 54 Vbeta, 13 Jbeta. TCRdb recomputed calls from the immunoSEQ multiplex PCR reads with MiXCR, one row per CDR3 protein. The repertoire holds about 90,000 distinct CDR3 sequences, with approximately 96% as singletons. CD8+ and CD4+ T cells from blood underwent TCR beta sequencing, which was carried out in a high-throughput format. FACS enriched CD8+ TEMRA cells, while bulk CD8+ and CD4+ were negatively isolated. Trimming left V 3 bases short and J 1 base short, with 12 bases between. This CDR3 has 14 amino acids. Germline lookup yields CDR1 GTSNPN and CDR2 SVGIG (reference sequence).

The chain recombines TRBV30 with TRBJ1-1; a possible D gene is TRBD1 (5 bases). The source material was CD8+ T cells from PBMCs. The sequence was obtained from a human donor with Susac syndrome. CDR3 in amino acids: CAWSPGRANTEAFF. For the CDR3, the DNA is TGTGCCTGGAGCCCCGGCAGGGCGAACACTGAAGCTTTCTTT.